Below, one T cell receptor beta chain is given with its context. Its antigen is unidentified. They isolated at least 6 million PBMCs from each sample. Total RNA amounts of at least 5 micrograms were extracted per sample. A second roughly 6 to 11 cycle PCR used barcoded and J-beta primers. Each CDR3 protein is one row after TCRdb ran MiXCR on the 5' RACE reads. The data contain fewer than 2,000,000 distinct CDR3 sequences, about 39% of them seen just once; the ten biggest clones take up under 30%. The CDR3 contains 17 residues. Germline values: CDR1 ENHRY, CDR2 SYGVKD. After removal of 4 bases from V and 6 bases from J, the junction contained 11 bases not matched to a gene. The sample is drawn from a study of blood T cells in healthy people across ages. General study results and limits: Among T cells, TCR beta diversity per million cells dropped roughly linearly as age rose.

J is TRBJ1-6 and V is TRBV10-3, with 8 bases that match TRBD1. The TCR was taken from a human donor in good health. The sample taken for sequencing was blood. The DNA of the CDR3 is TGTGCCATCAGTGGACCCGGGACAGGAGGACCTAATTCACCCCTCCACTTT. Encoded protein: CAISGPGTGGPNSPLHF.